The 30 T cell receptor beta chains reported below all come from one sample, sequenced in a study of blood T cell repertoires in COVID-19. Clones were read by immunoSEQ multiplex PCR, and TCRdb kept only the in-frame ones, dropping some. The sample records hundreds of thousands of clones, about 88% being singletons. Sequencing used PBMCs or T cells enriched from blood (not recorded which). The receptors originated from a woman aged 18-35 years who had been exposed to COVID-19.

The CDR3 loop reads CASSIDGNRGLSNQPQHF. The CDR3 DNA reads TGTGCCAGTAGTATTGACGGGAACAGGGGGCTGAGCAATCAGCCCCAGCATTTT. This sequence joins TRBV19 and TRBJ1-5, with TRBD1 matching 9 bases. Per germline, CDR1 LNHDA and CDR2 SQIVND (reference sequence). The trim removed 3 bases at V and 1 base at J, leaving 10 bases unmatched. The CDR3 consists of 18 residues.

The rearrangement links TRBV9 to TRBJ2-3; 14 positions agree with TRBD2. CDR3 size: 16 residues. V lost 6 bases, J lost 4 bases, and 7 bases stayed unmatched. Looked up from germline, CDR1 is SGDLS and CDR2 is YYNGEE. Here the CDR3 DNA reads TGTGCCAGCACCACGACTAGCGGGGGGGCTGCAGATACGCAGTATTTT. Translation: CASTTTSGGAADTQYF.

This clone was counted a single time. The chain joins TRBV10-3 to TRBJ2-3; TRBD2 matches at 9 bases. With V trimmed by 10 bases and J by 1 base, 3 bases remained unmatched. Germline V gene lookup returns CDR1 ENHRY and CDR2 SYGVKD. The CDR3 runs 13 residues. In nucleotides, the CDR3 is TGTGCCAGTGCGGGGGGGGGCACAGATACGCAGTATTTT. Translating it yields CASAGGGTDTQYF.

The chain uses TRBV4-3 and TRBJ1-4, with a weak D call TRBD1 (6 bases). The CDR3 is 16 amino acids. CDR1 is LGHNA, CDR2 YSLEER, per germline. Trimming pared 3 bases from V and 7 bases from J, leaving 18 bases between. The CDR3 region has the DNA TGCGCCAGCAGCCAGGACACAGGGAGTAAGGCTGAAAAACTGTTTTTT. Its translation is CASSQDTGSKAEKLFF.

This chain uses TRBV28 with TRBJ1-6; D remains ambiguous. Germline values: CDR1 MDHEN, CDR2 SYDVKM. CDR3 size: 14 residues. The V end was cut by 0 bases, the J end by 5 bases, with 5 bases between. Here the CDR3 DNA reads TGTGCCAGCAGTTTATGGGGAGATAATTCACCCCTCCACTTT. Amino acids: CASSLWGDNSPLHF. Variable domain in full (rest from reference TRBV28 and TRBJ1-6): DVKVTQSSRYLVKRTGEKVFLECVQDMDHENMFWYRQDPGLGLRLIYFSYDVKMKEKGDIPEGYSVSREKKERFSLILESASTNQTSMYLCASSLWGDNSPLHFGNGTRLTVT.

The gene calls are TRBV7-8 and TRBJ2-7; 13 nucleotides line up with TRBD2. The CDR3 loop spans 14 amino acids. Trimming took 6 bases from V and 6 from J; bases not matched to a gene: 5. Germline assignment: CDR1 SGHVS and CDR2 FQNEAQ. The CDR3 loop reads CASSPRTSGGEQYF. The CDR3 DNA sequence: TGTGCCAGCAGTCCACGGACTAGCGGGGGCGAGCAGTACTTC.

The CDR3 sequence is CASSFSGHRSGANVLTF. The CDR3 coding sequence is TGTGCCAGCAGTTTTTCGGGACACCGCTCTGGGGCCAACGTCCTGACTTTC. The genes are TRBV6-2 or TRBV6-3 and TRBJ2-6; tentatively, D is TRBD1 (6 bases). The ends were cut back, 4 bases at V and 0 bases at J, with 13 bases in the middle. Germline V gene data show CDR1 as MNHEY and CDR2 as SVGEGT. The CDR3 contains 17 residues.

The J gene is TRBJ2-2, the V gene TRBV5-6; 10 bases align to TRBD1. In germline, CDR1 is SGHDT, CDR2 YYEEEE. This CDR3 is 16 amino acids long. V was clipped by 4 bases and J by 5 bases; unmatched bases: 8. The DNA for the CDR3 is TGTGCCAGCAGCCTGGGGACAGGGGTAAGGACCGGGGAGCTGTTTTTT. Its translation: CASSLGTGVRTGELFF.

This chain connects TRBV2 to TRBJ2-3, with D possibly matching TRBD1 (5 bases). From germline, CDR1 is SNHLY and CDR2 FYNNEI. V was cut by 10 bases and J by 0 bases, with 14 bases left in between. This CDR3 comprises 14 residues. The CDR3 loop reads CAINRIRSTDTQYF. The CDR3 DNA is TGTGCCATAAACAGGATTAGGAGCACAGATACGCAGTATTTT.

V usage is TRBV4-3 and J usage is TRBJ2-2; TRBD2 aligns across 7 bases. This CDR3 is 17 amino acids long. Per the germline V gene, CDR1 is LGHNA and CDR2 is YSLEER. V shed 0 bases, J shed 5 bases, and the junction held 9 bases outside the gene matches. CDR3 nucleotide sequence: TGCGCCAGCAGCCAAGATCCACAGGCGGGGGAGACCGGGGAGCTGTTTTTT. Translating gives CASSQDPQAGETGELFF.

This chain joins TRBV7-8 and TRBJ1-1; D ambiguous. The CDR3 sequence is 14 residues long. Per germline, CDR1 SGHVS and CDR2 FQNEAQ. V was clipped by 0 bases and J by 5 bases, with 10 bases between them. The DNA of the CDR3 is TGTGCCAGCAGCTTAGCCCCCGGAGAGACTGAAGCTTTCTTT. Residues: CASSLAPGETEAFF.

V and J are TRBV30 and TRBJ2-1; a weak D match, TRBD2 (6 bases). Germline V gene data show CDR1 as GTSNPN and CDR2 as SVGIG (reference sequence). The CDR3 is made up of 16 amino acids. Trimming stripped 0 bases from V and 2 bases from J, with 14 bases between. The CDR3 spells CAWSVWRGRTYNEQFF. The CDR3 bases are TGTGCCTGGAGTGTATGGAGGGGCCGTACCTACAATGAGCAGTTCTTC.

This chain joins TRBV7-9 and TRBJ2-3; 13 bases match TRBD2. Looked up from germline, CDR1 is SEHNR and CDR2 is FQNEAQ (reference sequence). The junction had 2 bases not matched to a gene; V was cut back by 3 bases and J by 5 bases. The CDR3 extends over 15 amino acids. The CDR3 bases are TGTGCCAGCAGCTTCGGGACTAGCGGGGTAGATACGCAGTATTTT. Residues: CASSFGTSGVDTQYF.

The chain links TRBV28 to TRBJ2-5, with no clear D. CDR1 and CDR2 (germline): MDHEN, SYDVKM. The CDR3 totals 11 residues. V lost 7 bases and J lost 4, with 7 bases in between. CDR3 sequence reads: CASNSLETQYF. DNA for the CDR3: TGTGCCAGCAACTCTTTAGAGACCCAGTACTTC.

CDR3: CASSQGYRGEKLFF. CDR3 nucleotide sequence: TGTGCCAGCAGTCAGGGTTACAGGGGTGAAAAACTGTTTTTT. The chain combines TRBV28 with TRBJ1-4, with TRBD1 matching 7 bases. V shed 5 bases, J shed 7 bases, and the junction held 7 bases outside the gene matches. The CDR3 consists of 14 residues. Germline CDR1 reads MDHEN; CDR2 reads SYDVKM.

This rearrangement joins TRBV27 to TRBJ2-2; the match to TRBD1 covers 7 bases. V lost 5 bases to trimming and J lost 8 bases; unmatched junction nucleotides: 8. Germline values: CDR1 MNHEY, CDR2 SMNVEV (reference sequence). The CDR3 has 14 residues. The CDR3 DNA reads TGTGCCAGCAGTCCTGACAGGGTCGGAGGGGAGCTGTTTTTT. Amino acid sequence: CASSPDRVGGELFF.

The chain carries TRBV3-1 (or the pseudogene TRBV3-2) and TRBJ2-6; D possibly corresponds to TRBD2 (5 bases). V lost 3 bases and J 4 bases, leaving 13 bases between the germline ends. The CDR3 has 16 amino acids. CDR1 is LGHDT and CDR2 is YNNKEL in the germline V gene (reference sequence). CDR3 DNA sequence: TGTGCCAGCAGCCATTCGTCCGGGGAGGGGGCCAACGTCCTGACTTTC. This encodes CASSHSSGEGANVLTF.

This rearrangement joins TRBV2 to TRBJ2-2, with a weak D call TRBD2 (5 bases). The CDR3 length is 15 residues. V lost 2 bases, J lost 5 bases, and 12 bases lay in between. CDR1 is SNHLY and CDR2 is FYNNEI in the germline V gene. CDR3 DNA: TGTGCCAGCAGTGAACGGGTAGCGAGGACCGGGGAGCTGTTTTTT. It translates to CASSERVARTGELFF.

The chain combines TRBV28 with TRBJ2-1; 10 positions match TRBD2. Trimming removed 6 bases from V and 6 bases from J; junction bases left unmatched: 8. The CDR3 spans 15 residues. Germline-derived CDR1 and CDR2 are MDHEN and SYDVKM. The CDR3, as DNA: TGTGCCAGCAGGACCCCTAGCGGGGGCCCCAATGAGCAGTTCTTC. As protein: CASRTPSGGPNEQFF.

The rearrangement joins TRBV7-2 to TRBJ2-1; TRBD1 matches 8 bases. V gave up 4 bases and J gave up 4 bases; unmatched junction bases: 6. The CDR3 has 15 residues. Germline lookup yields CDR1 SGHTA and CDR2 FQGNSA. CDR3 residues: CASSSGQGAYNEQFF. The CDR3 nucleotides read TGTGCCAGCAGCTCCGGACAGGGAGCTTACAATGAGCAGTTCTTC.

The V call is TRBV30, the J call TRBJ1-2; tentative D call: TRBD1 (5 bases). Germline V gives CDR1 GTSNPN, CDR2 SVGIG (reference sequence). V was clipped by 0 bases and J by 2 bases, with 16 bases between them. The CDR3 is 16 residues long. The CDR3 here is CAWSVLWDYKNYGYTF. In nucleotides, the CDR3 is TGTGCCTGGAGTGTACTTTGGGACTACAAGAACTATGGCTACACCTTC.

In its sample, this clone was seen a few times. The chain links TRBV3-1 (or the pseudogene TRBV3-2) to TRBJ1-3, with a tentative D call TRBD1 (5 bases). Trimming removed 1 base at V and 5 bases at J, with 12 bases between. The length of the CDR3 is 15 residues. Germline lookup yields CDR1 LGHDT and CDR2 YNNKEL (reference sequence). The CDR3 protein is CASSQVRASRNTIYF. The CDR3 nucleotides are TGTGCCAGCAGCCAAGTCAGGGCTTCTCGAAACACCATATATTTT.

The chain joins TRBV19 to TRBJ1-6, with no clear D. The CDR3 is 14 amino acids. Germline loops: CDR1 LNHDA, CDR2 SQIVND (reference sequence). Trimming took 5 bases from V and 7 from J, leaving 12 bases between them. As DNA, the CDR3 is TGTGCCAGTAGTCCGGGTCGGCAAAATTCACCCCTCCACTTT. It is translated as CASSPGRQNSPLHF.

This chain uses TRBV28 with TRBJ2-4, with 8 bases fitting TRBD1. The trim removed 6 bases at V and 6 bases at J, leaving 25 bases unmatched. CDR1 is MDHEN, CDR2 SYDVKM, per germline. This CDR3 comprises 20 residues. CDR3 coding DNA: TGTGCCAGCAGCTCTTTCCGTGCCCTTCGGACAGGGAAGTTGGGAAACATTCAGTACTTC. It is translated as CASSSFRALRTGKLGNIQYF.

The chain recombines TRBV5-1 with TRBJ2-7, with D possibly TRBD2 on 5 matching bases. V was clipped by 0 bases and J by 3 bases, with 13 bases between them. Germline CDR1 reads SGHRS; CDR2 reads YFSETQ. The CDR3 length is 15 residues. DNA of the CDR3: TGCGCCAGCAGCTTGGGAGGGTATTCCCTCTACGAGCAGTACTTC. This encodes CASSLGGYSLYEQYF.

This clone appeared a single time. The chain joins TRBV6-2 or TRBV6-3 to TRBJ1-3; 8 positions agree with TRBD1. The trim removed 5 bases at V and 10 bases at J, leaving 4 bases unmatched. The CDR3 contains 12 residues. The germline CDR1 and CDR2 sequences are MNHEY and SVGEGT. The CDR3 sequence: CASSRQGKTIYF. The CDR3 coding sequence is TGTGCCAGCAGTCGACAGGGGAAGACCATATATTTT.

This chain links TRBV14 with TRBJ2-7, with TRBD2 identical over 8 bases. This CDR3 region has 14 residues. Germline V gives CDR1 SGHDN, CDR2 FVKESK. With 4 bases clipped from V and 2 bases from J, the junction kept 4 bases outside the gene matches. This CDR3 is CASSRPGLAYEQYF. The CDR3 nucleotides read TGTGCCAGCAGCCGACCGGGACTAGCCTACGAGCAGTACTTC. Filled out from reference TRBV14 and TRBJ2-7, the complete variable domain reads EAGVTQFPSHSVIEKGQTVTLRCDPISGHDNLYWYRRVMGKEIKFLLHFVKESKQDESGMPNNRFLAERTGGTYSTLKVQPAELEDSGVYFCASSRPGLAYEQYFGPGTRLTVT.

The rearrangement uses TRBV7-6 and TRBJ2-1; 11 bases match TRBD2. The CDR3 covers 15 residues. Per germline, CDR1 SGHVS and CDR2 FNYEAQ. The V gene end was trimmed by 5 bases and the J gene end by 7 bases; junction bases not matched to a gene: 7. The CDR3 DNA follows: TGTGCCAGCAGCGGGGGACTAGCGGCCGTGAATGAGCAGTTCTTC. Residues: CASSGGLAAVNEQFF.

The chain joins TRBV28 to TRBJ1-1, with 8 bases identical to TRBD1. Per germline, CDR1 MDHEN and CDR2 SYDVKM. CDR3 length: 14 amino acids. V was pared by 3 bases and J by 4 bases, with 4 bases of the junction left unmatched. Here the CDR3 reads CASSFPTGATEAFF. The CDR3 DNA is TGTGCCAGCAGTTTCCCGACAGGGGCCACTGAAGCTTTCTTT.

The V and J genes are TRBV7-9 and TRBJ1-2, with D perhaps matching TRBD1 (6 bases). There are 13 residues in the CDR3. Germline assignment: CDR1 SEHNR and CDR2 FQNEAQ (reference sequence). V was cut by 2 bases and J by 4 bases, with 8 bases left in between. For the CDR3, the DNA is TGTGCCAGCAGCTTACAGGGGCTCTATGGCTACACCTTC. Residues: CASSLQGLYGYTF. Together with reference TRBV7-9 and TRBJ1-2, the CDR3 gives the full variable domain: DTGVSQNPRHKITKRGQNVTFRCDPISEHNRLYWYRQTLGQGPEFLTYFQNEAQLEKSRLLSDRFSAERPKGSFSTLEIQRTEQGDSAMYLCASSLQGLYGYTFGSGTRLTVV.